A selection of T cell receptor beta chains follows, all from one sample in a study of T cells in Graves' hyperthyroidism and ophthalmopathy. Via MiXCR, TCRdb re-called the multiplex PCR reads, giving one row per CDR3 protein. The table shows a few hundred thousand distinct CDR3 sequences, with around 14% occurring only once. Sequenced: blood. Receptors were obtained from a woman aged 18-29 years with Graves' hyperthyroidism. CDR3s leave out the opening cysteine and the closing phenylalanine or tryptophan.

V	length	J	CDR3
TRBV12-3/TRBV12-4	12	TRBJ1-5	ASSPQYSNQPQH
TRBV5-6	13	TRBJ2-7	ASSLTGQGVYEQY
TRBV6-1	11	TRBJ1-2	ASRDTGTYGYT
TRBV29-1	11	TRBJ2-7	SVAGRFTYEQY
TRBV6-1	11	TRBJ1-2	ASTLSQGYGYT
TRBV30	12	TRBJ1-6	AWNLVTGGTPLH
TRBV7-6	14	TRBJ2-7	ASSQGQGPIPYEQY
TRBV29-1	11	TRBJ2-5	SVPTEGVETQY
TRBV10-3	11	TRBJ2-5	AIRLQGGETQY
TRBV2	12	TRBJ2-7	ASSPAGSSYEQY
TRBV6-1	14	TRBJ1-6	ASSLSSGARGSPLH
TRBV7-3	13	TRBJ2-3	ASSSASGKPDTQY
TRBV11-3	11	TRBJ2-1	ASSLRGHNEQF
TRBV30	11	TRBJ2-7	AWRPDRVYEQY
TRBV7-6	13	TRBJ2-5	ASSSRTEPWETQY
TRBV6-2/TRBV6-3	11	TRBJ1-1	ASSYPGHTEAF
TRBV12-3/TRBV12-4	12	TRBJ2-1	ASSLGGTADEQF
TRBV5-1	15	TRBJ2-2	AGSVATRTSNTGELF
TRBV28	11	TRBJ1-2	ASSATVQYGYT
TRBV28	14	TRBJ1-4	ASTMGGQGPSEKLF
TRBV20-1	13	TRBJ1-2	SARPPGAVDYGYT
TRBV9	13	TRBJ2-3	ASSVASIGPDTQY
TRBV30	11	TRBJ1-5	AWSPQEGTPQH
TRBV20-1	12	TRBJ2-7	SARNRDGSYEQY
TRBV4-1	16	TRBJ2-2	ASTLIPLDRDVTGELF
TRBV5-1	12	TRBJ2-5	ASSLAEWGETQY
TRBV6-1	15	TRBJ1-3	ASSGLTGRLSGNTIY
TRBV10-3	13	TRBJ1-5	AISRDRGGNQPQH
TRBV20-1	12	TRBJ2-7	SAKGDRVVYEQY